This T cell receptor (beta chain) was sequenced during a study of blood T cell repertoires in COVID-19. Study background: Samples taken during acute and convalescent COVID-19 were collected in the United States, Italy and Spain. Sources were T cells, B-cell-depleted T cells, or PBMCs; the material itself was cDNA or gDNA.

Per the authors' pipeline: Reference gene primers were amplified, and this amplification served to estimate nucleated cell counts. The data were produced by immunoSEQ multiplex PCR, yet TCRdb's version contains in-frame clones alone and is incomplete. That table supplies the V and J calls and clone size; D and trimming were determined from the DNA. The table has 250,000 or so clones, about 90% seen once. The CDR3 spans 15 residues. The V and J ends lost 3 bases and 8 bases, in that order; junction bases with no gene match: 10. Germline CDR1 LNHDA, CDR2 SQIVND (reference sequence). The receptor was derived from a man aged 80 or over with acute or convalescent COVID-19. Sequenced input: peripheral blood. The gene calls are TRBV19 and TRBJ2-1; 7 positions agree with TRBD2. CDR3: CASSMGRGWGDEQFF. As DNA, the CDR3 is TGTGCCAGTAGTATGGGGAGGGGATGGGGCGATGAGCAGTTCTTC.